The clone carrying this T cell receptor beta chain was found a few times. Its antigen is unidentified. PCR was performed a second time for about 6 to 12 cycles using a sample-barcoded 5' primer and a J-beta primer mix. In TCRdb, the 5' RACE reads were re-called with MiXCR into one record per CDR3 protein. The top ten hold about a fifth of the sample, which has nearly 1 million distinct CDR3 sequences, 45% to 60% seen once. Each of the donors had 9 to 10 milliliters of peripheral blood drawn into EDTA-treated Vacutainer tubes. The source of the sample is a study of blood T cells in healthy people across ages. Study observations and caveats: Compared with aged donors, long-lived donors showed fewer expanded clones, suggesting selection. Age advanced and TCR beta diversity per million T cells fell, roughly linearly.

The germline V gene has CDR1 MDHEN and CDR2 SYDVKM. Trimming stripped 5 bases from V and 5 bases from J, with 16 bases between. There are 14 residues in the CDR3. The rearrangement joins TRBV28 to TRBJ2-7, with a weak D call TRBD2 (6 bases). This TCR derives from a woman in her sixties or seventies in good health. Specimen: blood. The CDR3 region has the DNA TGTGCCAGCAGTACATCGGGACTCTTGGACGAGCAGTACTTC. Its protein is CASSTSGLLDEQYF.